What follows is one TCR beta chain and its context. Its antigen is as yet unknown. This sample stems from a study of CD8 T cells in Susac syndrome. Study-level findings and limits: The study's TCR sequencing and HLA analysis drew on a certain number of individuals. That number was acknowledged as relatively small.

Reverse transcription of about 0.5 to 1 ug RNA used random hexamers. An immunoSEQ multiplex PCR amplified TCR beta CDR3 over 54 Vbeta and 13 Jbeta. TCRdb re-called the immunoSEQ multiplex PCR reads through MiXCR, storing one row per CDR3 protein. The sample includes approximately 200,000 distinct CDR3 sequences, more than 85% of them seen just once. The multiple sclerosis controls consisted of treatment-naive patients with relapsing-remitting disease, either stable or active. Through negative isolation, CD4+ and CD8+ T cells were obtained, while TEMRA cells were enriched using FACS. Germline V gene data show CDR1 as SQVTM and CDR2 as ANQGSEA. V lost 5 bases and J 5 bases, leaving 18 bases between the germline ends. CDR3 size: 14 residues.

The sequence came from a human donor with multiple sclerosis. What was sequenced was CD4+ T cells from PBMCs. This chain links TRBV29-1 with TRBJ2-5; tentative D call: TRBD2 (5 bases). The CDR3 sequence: CSVKSANPGETQYF. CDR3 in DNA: TGCAGCGTTAAAAGCGCGAACCCGGGGGAGACCCAGTACTTC. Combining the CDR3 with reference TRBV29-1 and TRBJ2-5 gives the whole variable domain SAVISQKPSRDICQRGTSLTIQCQVDSQVTMMFWYRQQPGQSLTLIATANQGSEATYESGFVIDKFPISRPNLTFSTLTVSNMSPEDSSIYLCSVKSANPGETQYFGPGTRLLVL.